The subject of this entry is one T cell receptor beta chain. Antigen specificity is unknown. The CDR3 consists of 13 residues. Germline V gives CDR1 MNHNY, CDR2 SVGAGI (reference sequence). V trimming: 6 bases; J trimming: 3 bases; junction bases outside the gene matches: 4. Amplification used 60 Vbeta primers and 13 Jbeta primers. Generated by immunoSEQ multiplex PCR, the TCRdb table keeps only in-frame clones and is missing some. Of approximately 170,000 clones listed, 80% to 85% are singletons. This specimen belongs to a study of cytomegalovirus exposure and HLA in healthy donors. Study conclusions and caveats: TCR beta V- and J-gene trimming was later associated with a missense DCLRE1C variant.

This clonotype was obtained from a human donor in good health. V gene TRBV6-6 combines with J gene TRBJ2-7, with 8 bases that match TRBD1. The sequenced sample was PBMCs. The CDR3 bases are TGTGCCAGCAGCGACAGGGGTCTCTACGAGCAGTACTTC. Translation: CASSDRGLYEQYF.